The 7 T cell receptor beta chains reported below all come from one sample, sequenced in a study of blood T cells in healthy people across ages. Combining a sample-barcoded 5' primer with a J-beta primer mix, a second PCR ran for about 6 to 11 cycles. MiXCR, applied by TCRdb to the 5' RACE reads, yields one record per CDR3 protein. Altogether about 640,000 distinct CDR3 sequences are present, about 30% being singletons, with the ten largest covering 15% to 18%. Sequenced sample: blood. All receptors come from a woman aged 80 or older in good health.

This clonotype showed up many times. V and J are TRBV7-2 and TRBJ2-5; 13 bases line up with TRBD2. The germline gives CDR1 SGHTA, CDR2 FQGNSA. This CDR3 is 16 amino acids long. J gave up 5 bases and V 1 base, and 4 bases lay outside the gene matches. The CDR3 protein is CASSLGTSGGRETQYF. The CDR3 DNA follows: TGTGCCAGCAGCTTAGGGACTAGCGGGGGAAGGGAGACCCAGTACTTC.

Only a few counts were recorded for this clonotype. V and J are TRBV27 and TRBJ1-2; D is perhaps TRBD1 (6 bases). Germline V gives CDR1 MNHEY, CDR2 SMNVEV (reference sequence). The CDR3 has 16 residues. Trimming stripped 5 bases from V and 4 bases from J, with 20 bases between. CDR3 residues: CASSVGSGVRGYGYTF. The CDR3 nucleotides read TGTGCCAGCAGTGTAGGATCAGGGGTGCGGGGCTATGGCTACACCTTC.

This clonotype was recorded many times. V is TRBV20-1 and J is TRBJ1-5; 10 bases are shared with TRBD1. CDR1 is DFQATT and CDR2 is SNEGSKA in the germline V gene (reference sequence). The CDR3 totals 13 residues. V shed 5 bases, J shed 7 bases, and the junction held 5 bases outside the gene matches. CDR3 DNA: TGCAGTGCTTCCGGGACAGGGGAACAGCCCCAGCATTTT. This translates into CSASGTGEQPQHF.

This clonotype was recorded a few times. This may be a read error: a much more frequent sequence differs by one nucleotide. The chain employs TRBV12-3 or TRBV12-4 and TRBJ1-2; TRBD1 matches at 7 bases. The ends lost 6 bases at V and 4 bases at J; junction bases unmatched: 8. The CDR3 spans 14 residues. The CDR3 protein is CASRSDRLGYGYTF. In nucleotides, the CDR3 is TGTGCCAGCAGGTCGGACAGGTTGGGCTATGGCTACACCTTC.

This sequence joins TRBV6-5 and TRBJ2-3; D is unclear. Trimming took 11 bases from V and 6 from J, leaving 15 bases between them. In germline, CDR1 is MNHEY, CDR2 SVGAGI. The CDR3 covers 12 residues. The CDR3 here is CASRANVDTQYF. The CDR3 nucleotides read TGTGCCTCTAGGGCCAATGTTGATACGCAGTATTTT.

The rearrangement joins TRBV20-1 to TRBJ1-3; D uncertain. The CDR3 sequence is 14 residues long. Trimming shortened V by 0 bases and J by 2 bases, and 8 bases separated the two germline ends. Germline CDR1 and CDR2: DFQATT and SNEGSKA (reference sequence). CDR3 protein: CSARDQEAGNTIYF. The CDR3 DNA follows: TGCAGTGCTAGAGATCAGGAGGCTGGAAACACCATATATTTT.

Of note for this clonotype: Relative to the germline gene, one junction end is altered; a read error may explain this. The V call is TRBV7-2, the J call TRBJ1-4; D call uncertain. From germline, CDR1 is SGHTA and CDR2 FQGNSA. The CDR3 is made up of 15 amino acids. CDR3 sequence reads: CASSPMSGVNEKRIF. CDR3 coding DNA: TGTGCCAGCAGCCCCATGTCCGGGGTCAATGAAAAACGGATTTTT.